This T cell receptor (beta chain) was sequenced in a study of vaccination effects on CD4 cells after COVID-19. About the research overall: CD4+ T cells specific for antigen were expanded with viral peptide pools by the ViraFEST assay before sequencing.

Once cultured for approximately 10 days, the cells underwent separation to obtain CD4+ T cells. Nucleocapsid antibodies were negative in the vaccine recipients, who had never had SARS-CoV-2 infection. Profiled with immunoSEQ multiplex PCR; TCRdb holds only in-frame clones, not every one. The repertoire holds tens of thousands of clones, with about 62% as singletons. General study points: From healthy vaccinees, only 1 of 255 vaccine-induced clones also reacted to common cold coronaviruses. Late post-vaccination, clones induced by infection and those induced by vaccine underwent marked clonal contraction.

This clone was picked up one time. Antigen unknown. The material was CD4+ T cells from PBMCs cultured without peptide, obtained before COVID-19 vaccination. The TCR originated in a human donor who received a COVID-19 vaccine.

The CDR3 region has the DNA TGTGCCAGCAGTGCTACAGGAGGCTCTGGAAACACCATATATTTT. Amino acid sequence: CASSATGGSGNTIYF. The gene calls are TRBV6-6 and TRBJ1-3; TRBD1 is a possible D gene (5 bases). Germline V gene sequence: CDR1 MNHNY, CDR2 SVGAGI (reference sequence). This CDR3 spans 15 amino acids. V was clipped by 5 bases and J by 0 bases, with 11 bases between them.